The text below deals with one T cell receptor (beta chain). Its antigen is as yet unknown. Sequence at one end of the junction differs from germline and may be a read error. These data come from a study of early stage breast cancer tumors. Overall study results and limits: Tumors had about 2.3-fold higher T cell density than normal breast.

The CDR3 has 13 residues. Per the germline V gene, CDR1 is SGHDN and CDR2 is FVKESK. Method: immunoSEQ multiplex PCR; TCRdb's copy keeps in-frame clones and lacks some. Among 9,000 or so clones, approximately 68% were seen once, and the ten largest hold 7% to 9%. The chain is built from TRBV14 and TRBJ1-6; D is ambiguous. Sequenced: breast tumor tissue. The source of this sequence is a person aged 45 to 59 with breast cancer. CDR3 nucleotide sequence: TGTGCCAGCAGCGAGCGAGAGTATTCCCCCCTCCACTTT. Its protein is CASSEREYSPLHF.